This T cell receptor (beta chain) was identified in a study of vaccination effects on CD4 cells after COVID-19. The CDR3 loop spans 13 amino acids. Germline assignment: CDR1 SNHLY and CDR2 FYNNEI. The V end lost 7 bases, the J end lost 7 bases, and 13 bases lay between the germline ends. Notes on the study in general: No early post-infection timepoints were available in the study, which also included few convalescent patients. After vaccination, at late timepoints, clones induced by infection and by vaccine contracted markedly.

Viral peptide pools were used in the ViraFEST assay to expand antigen-specific CD4+ T cells, and sequencing came afterward. Culture lasted around eleven days before CD4+ T cell isolation. Either the BNT162b2 or mRNA-1273 vaccine was given to participants in two doses. Among the vaccine recipients, none had a prior SARS-CoV-2 infection, and nucleocapsid antibodies were negative. For each well, 1.5 million to 2 million PBMC were cultured with about 10 IU/ml IL-2 and 8.5 to 10 ug/ml peptides. Assay used: immunoSEQ multiplex PCR; TCRdb lists only in-frame clones, some missing. Among tens of thousands of clones listed, around four fifths were seen once. For this clone: The antigen remains unidentified.

This TCR was sampled from a human donor who received a COVID-19 vaccine. This material consisted of CD4+ T cells from PBMCs cultured with HCoV-OC43 spike peptides, taken after COVID-19 vaccination. Subset here: HCoV-OC43 spike overlapping peptide pool stimulation. This chain joins TRBV2 and TRBJ1-4; D is possibly TRBD1 (6 bases). The CDR3 region is CASTGQTFEKLFF. The CDR3 DNA reads TGTGCCAGCACTGGACAGACATTTGAAAAACTGTTTTTT.